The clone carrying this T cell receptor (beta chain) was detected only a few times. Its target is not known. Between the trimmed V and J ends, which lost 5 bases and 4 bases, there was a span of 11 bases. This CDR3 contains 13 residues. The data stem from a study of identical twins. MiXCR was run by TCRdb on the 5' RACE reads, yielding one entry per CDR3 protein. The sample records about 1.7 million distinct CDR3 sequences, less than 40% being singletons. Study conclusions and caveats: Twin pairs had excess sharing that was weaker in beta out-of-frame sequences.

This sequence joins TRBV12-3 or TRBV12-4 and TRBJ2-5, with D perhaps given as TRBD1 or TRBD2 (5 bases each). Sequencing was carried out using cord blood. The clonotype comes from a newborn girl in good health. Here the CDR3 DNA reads TGTGCCAGCAGTCGCCGGGACGGAGAGACCCAGTACTTC. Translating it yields CASSRRDGETQYF.